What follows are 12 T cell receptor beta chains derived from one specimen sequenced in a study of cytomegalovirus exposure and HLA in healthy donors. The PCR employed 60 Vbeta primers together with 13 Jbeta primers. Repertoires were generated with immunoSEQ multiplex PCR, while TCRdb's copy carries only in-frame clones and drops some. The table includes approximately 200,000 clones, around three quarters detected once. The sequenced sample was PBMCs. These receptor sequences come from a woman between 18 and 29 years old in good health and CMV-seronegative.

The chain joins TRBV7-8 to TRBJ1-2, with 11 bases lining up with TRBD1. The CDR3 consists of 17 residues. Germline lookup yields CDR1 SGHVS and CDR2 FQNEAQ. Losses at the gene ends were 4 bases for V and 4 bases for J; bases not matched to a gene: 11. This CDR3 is CASSSTTGQGAIYGYTF. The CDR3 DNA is TGTGCCAGCAGCTCAACCACCGGACAGGGGGCGATCTATGGCTACACCTTC.

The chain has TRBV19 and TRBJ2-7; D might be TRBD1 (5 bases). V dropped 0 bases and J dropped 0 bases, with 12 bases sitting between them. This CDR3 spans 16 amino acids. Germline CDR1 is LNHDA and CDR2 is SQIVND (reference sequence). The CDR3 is CASSIDPGSFSYEQYF. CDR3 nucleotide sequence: TGTGCCAGTAGTATAGACCCAGGGTCGTTCTCCTACGAGCAGTACTTC.

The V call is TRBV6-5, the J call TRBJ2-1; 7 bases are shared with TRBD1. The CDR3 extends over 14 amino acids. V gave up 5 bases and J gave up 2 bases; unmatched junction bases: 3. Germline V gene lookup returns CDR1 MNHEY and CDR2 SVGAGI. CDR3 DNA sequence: TGTGCCAGCAGTAGACAGGGACCCTACAATGAGCAGTTCTTC. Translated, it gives CASSRQGPYNEQFF.

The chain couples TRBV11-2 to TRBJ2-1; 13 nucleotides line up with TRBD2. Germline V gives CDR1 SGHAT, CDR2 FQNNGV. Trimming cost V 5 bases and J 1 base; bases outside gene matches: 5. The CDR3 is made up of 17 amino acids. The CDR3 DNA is TGTGCCAGCAGCCGCGGACTAGCGGGGGTTTCCTACAATGAGCAGTTCTTC. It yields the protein CASSRGLAGVSYNEQFF.

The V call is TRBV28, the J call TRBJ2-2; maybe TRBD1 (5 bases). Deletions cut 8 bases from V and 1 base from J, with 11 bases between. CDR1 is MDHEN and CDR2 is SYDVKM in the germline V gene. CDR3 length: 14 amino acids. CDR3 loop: CASGTGQNTGELFF. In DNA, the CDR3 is TGTGCCAGCGGTACAGGACAGAACACCGGGGAGCTGTTTTTT.

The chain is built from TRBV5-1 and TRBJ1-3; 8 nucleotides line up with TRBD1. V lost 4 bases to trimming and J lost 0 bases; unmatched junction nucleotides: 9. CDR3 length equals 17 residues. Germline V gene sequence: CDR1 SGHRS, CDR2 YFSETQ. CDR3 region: CASSLAGTGSSGNTIYF. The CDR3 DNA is TGCGCCAGCAGCCTAGCCGGGACAGGAAGCTCTGGAAACACCATATATTTT.

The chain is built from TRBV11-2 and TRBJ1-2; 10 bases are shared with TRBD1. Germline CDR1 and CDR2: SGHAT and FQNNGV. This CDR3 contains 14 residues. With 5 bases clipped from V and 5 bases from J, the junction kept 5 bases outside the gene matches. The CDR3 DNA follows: TGTGCCAGCAGCGCAGGGACAGGGGAGTATGGCTACACCTTC. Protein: CASSAGTGEYGYTF.

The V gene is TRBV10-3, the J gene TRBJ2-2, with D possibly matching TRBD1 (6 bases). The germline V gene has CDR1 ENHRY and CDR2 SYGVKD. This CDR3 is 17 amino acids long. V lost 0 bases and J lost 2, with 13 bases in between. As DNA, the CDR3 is TGTGCCATCAGTGAGTCGATGGGCAGGGGAAACACCGGGGAGCTGTTTTTT. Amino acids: CAISESMGRGNTGELFF.

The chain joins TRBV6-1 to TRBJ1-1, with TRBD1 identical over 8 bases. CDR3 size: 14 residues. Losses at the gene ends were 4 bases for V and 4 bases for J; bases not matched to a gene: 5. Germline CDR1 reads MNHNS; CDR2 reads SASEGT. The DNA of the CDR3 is TGTGCCAGCAGTGGACGACAGGGGACCACTGAAGCTTTCTTT. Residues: CASSGRQGTTEAFF.

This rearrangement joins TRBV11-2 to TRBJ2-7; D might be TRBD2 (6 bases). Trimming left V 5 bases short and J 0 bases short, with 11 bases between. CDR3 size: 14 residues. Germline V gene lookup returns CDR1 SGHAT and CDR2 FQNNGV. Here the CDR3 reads CASSDLSGSYEQYF. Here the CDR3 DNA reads TGTGCCAGCAGCGATCTTAGCGGCTCCTACGAGCAGTACTTC.

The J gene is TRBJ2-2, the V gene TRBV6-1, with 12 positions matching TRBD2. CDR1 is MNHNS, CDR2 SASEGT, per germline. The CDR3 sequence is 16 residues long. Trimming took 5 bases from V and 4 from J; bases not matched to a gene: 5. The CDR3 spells CASSKGTSGSTGELFF. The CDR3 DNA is TGTGCCAGCAGTAAAGGGACTAGCGGGTCCACCGGGGAGCTGTTTTTT.

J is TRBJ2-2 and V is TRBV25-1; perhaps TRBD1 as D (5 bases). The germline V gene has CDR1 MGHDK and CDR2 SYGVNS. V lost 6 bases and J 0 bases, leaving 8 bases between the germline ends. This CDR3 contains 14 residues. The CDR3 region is CASSDRPNTGELFF. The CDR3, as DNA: TGTGCCAGCAGCGACAGACCGAACACCGGGGAGCTGTTTTTT.